These T cell receptor beta chains were read from a single sample in a study of T cell repertoires in cytomegalovirus infection. TCRdb passed the reads through MiXCR, listing each CDR3 protein once. The table has 490,000 or so distinct CDR3 sequences, over 9% seen once. The specimen sequenced was PBMCs. The source of these receptors is a human donor in good health (CMV status not recorded). Some clones in this sample may be carry-over from other donors' samples. Both conserved end residues are part of each CDR3. The D gene is left open where the match is weak. The listing skips clone size in some rows; elsewhere it reads once, few, many or a size class.

v_call: TRBV9
d_call: TRBD2
clone_size: many
j_call: TRBJ2-1
cdr3_nt: TGTGCCAGCAGCGTAGAAGCGGGGGTAAATGAGCAGTTCTTC
cdr3_aa: CASSVEAGVNEQFF

v_call: TRBV9
d_call: TRBD2
clone_size: few
j_call: TRBJ2-3
cdr3_nt: TGTGCCAGCAGCGTAGCTAGCGGGTCAACCCCAGATACGCAGTATTTT
cdr3_aa: CASSVASGSTPDTQYF

v_call: TRBV29-1
d_call: TRBD2
clone_size: NA
j_call: TRBJ2-3
cdr3_nt: TGCAGCGTTGGCGGGAGGTCCACAGATACGCAGTATTTT
cdr3_aa: CSVGGRSTDTQYF

v_call: TRBV20-1
d_call: NA
clone_size: many
j_call: TRBJ2-1
cdr3_nt: TGCAGTCCATTGGGGCGGGACGGTTACAATGAGCAGTTCTTC
cdr3_aa: CSPLGRDGYNEQFF

v_call: TRBV5-5
d_call: NA
clone_size: NA
j_call: TRBJ1-4
cdr3_nt: TGTGCCAGCAGCTTCGTTCCCCTACCAACTAGTGAAAAACTGTTTTTT
cdr3_aa: CASSFVPLPTSEKLFF

v_call: TRBV3-1
d_call: NA
clone_size: many
j_call: TRBJ1-2
cdr3_nt: TGTGCCAGCAGCCAAGATCGGGTCGGTAACTATGGCTACACCTTC
cdr3_aa: CASSQDRVGNYGYTF

v_call: TRBV11-2
d_call: TRBD1
clone_size: many
j_call: TRBJ1-1
cdr3_nt: TGTGCCAGCAGCTTAGGGACAGGATACACTGAAGCTTTCTTT
cdr3_aa: CASSLGTGYTEAFF

v_call: TRBV27
d_call: TRBD1
clone_size: many
j_call: TRBJ1-5
cdr3_nt: TGTGCCAGCAGTCCGAGGGACAGGCTGAATCAGCCCCAGCATTTT
cdr3_aa: CASSPRDRLNQPQHF

v_call: TRBV20-1
d_call: NA
clone_size: few
j_call: TRBJ1-2
cdr3_nt: TGCAGTGGCTCGGACTTCTCCGTTAACTATGGCTACACCTTC
cdr3_aa: CSGSDFSVNYGYTF

v_call: TRBV20-1
d_call: NA
clone_size: NA
j_call: TRBJ2-3
cdr3_nt: TGCAGTGCTATCGGGGGGCCGGGGAGCACAGATACGCAGTATTTT
cdr3_aa: CSAIGGPGSTDTQYF

v_call: TRBV12-3/TRBV12-4
d_call: NA
clone_size: NA
j_call: TRBJ2-1
cdr3_nt: TGTGCCAGCAGTTTAGATGTGACTGAGCAGTTCTTC
cdr3_aa: CASSLDVTEQFF

v_call: TRBV13
d_call: NA
clone_size: many
j_call: TRBJ1-1
cdr3_nt: TGTGCCAGCAGGTTAAAAACAGGGAACACTGAAGCTTTCTTT
cdr3_aa: CASRLKTGNTEAFF

v_call: TRBV11-2
d_call: TRBD2
clone_size: few
j_call: TRBJ2-7
cdr3_nt: TGTGCCAGCAGCTTAGGGCTAGCGGGAATATACGAGCAGTACTTC
cdr3_aa: CASSLGLAGIYEQYF

v_call: TRBV5-4
d_call: TRBD1
clone_size: few
j_call: TRBJ1-1
cdr3_nt: TGTGCCAGCAGCTGGGGACGGCAGAGTAATAACAGGGGAGCTTTCTTT
cdr3_aa: CASSWGRQSNNRGAFF

v_call: TRBV19
d_call: TRBD1
clone_size: NA
j_call: TRBJ1-1
cdr3_nt: TGTGCCAGTGACCGGACAGGAAGCGCTGAAGCTTTCTTT
cdr3_aa: CASDRTGSAEAFF

v_call: TRBV6-5
d_call: TRBD1
clone_size: NA
j_call: TRBJ1-4
cdr3_nt: TGTGCCAGCAGTTACTCCCGGACAGGGCGGGATGCAACTAATGAAAAACTGTTTTTT
cdr3_aa: CASSYSRTGRDATNEKLFF

v_call: TRBV29-1
d_call: TRBD1
clone_size: few
j_call: TRBJ2-7
cdr3_nt: TGCAGCGGAACCCGACAGGGTACAGGCGAGCAGTACTTC
cdr3_aa: CSGTRQGTGEQYF

v_call: TRBV20-1
d_call: NA
clone_size: many
j_call: TRBJ2-4
cdr3_nt: TGCAGCCCCCTCAGAGGGAACGCCAAAAACATTCAGTACTTC
cdr3_aa: CSPLRGNAKNIQYF

v_call: TRBV7-3
d_call: NA
clone_size: NA
j_call: TRBJ2-7
cdr3_nt: TGTGCCAGCAGCTTGACACGATCGGTGCAGTACTTC
cdr3_aa: CASSLTRSVQYF

v_call: TRBV9
d_call: NA
clone_size: NA
j_call: TRBJ1-1
cdr3_nt: TGTGCCAGCAGCCTTGAGACAGGCGGGGGGACTGAAGCTTTCTTT
cdr3_aa: CASSLETGGGTEAFF

v_call: TRBV4-2
d_call: TRBD1
clone_size: few
j_call: TRBJ2-7
cdr3_nt: TGTGCCAGCAGCCAGACCGGGACAGAGTCCTACGAGCAGTACTTC
cdr3_aa: CASSQTGTESYEQYF

v_call: TRBV7-9
d_call: NA
clone_size: NA
j_call: TRBJ2-5
cdr3_nt: TGTGCCAGCAGCTTAGTGTCTCTAGCGAAAGAGACCCAGTACTTC
cdr3_aa: CASSLVSLAKETQYF

v_call: TRBV7-9
d_call: TRBD2
clone_size: many
j_call: TRBJ2-2
cdr3_nt: TGTGCCAGCAGCCTCACCCCAGGACTAGCGGGAGAAGTAGGGAAGTCCGGGGAGCTGTTTTTT
cdr3_aa: CASSLTPGLAGEVGKSGELFF

v_call: TRBV6-1
d_call: TRBD2
clone_size: many
j_call: TRBJ2-3
cdr3_nt: TGTGCCAGCAGTGGGACTAGCGGATACACAGATACGCAGTATTTT
cdr3_aa: CASSGTSGYTDTQYF